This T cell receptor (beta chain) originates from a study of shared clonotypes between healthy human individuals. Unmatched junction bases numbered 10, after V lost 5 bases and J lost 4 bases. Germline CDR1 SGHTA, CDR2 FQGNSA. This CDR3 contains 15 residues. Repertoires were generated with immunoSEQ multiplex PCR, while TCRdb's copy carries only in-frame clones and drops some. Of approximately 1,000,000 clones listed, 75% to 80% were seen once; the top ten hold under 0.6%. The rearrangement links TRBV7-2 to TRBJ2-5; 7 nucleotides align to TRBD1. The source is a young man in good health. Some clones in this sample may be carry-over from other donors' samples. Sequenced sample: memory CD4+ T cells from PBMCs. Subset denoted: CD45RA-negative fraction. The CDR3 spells CASSLTGVTGETQYF. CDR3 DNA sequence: TGTGCCAGCAGCCTAACAGGGGTTACTGGAGAGACCCAGTACTTC. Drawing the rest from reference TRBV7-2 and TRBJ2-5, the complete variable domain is GAGVSQSPSNKVTEKGKDVELRCDPISGHTALYWYRQSLGQGLEFLIYFQGNSAPDKSGLPSDRFSAERTGGSVSTLTIQRTQQEDSAVYLCASSLTGVTGETQYFGPGTRLLVL.